One sample yielded the 23 T cell receptor beta chains listed below, sequenced in a study of blood T cells in healthy people across ages. A sample-barcoded 5' primer and a J-beta primer mix were used in a second PCR of roughly 6 to 11 cycles. TCRdb recomputed calls from the 5' RACE reads with MiXCR, one row per CDR3 protein. The data show about 1 million distinct CDR3 sequences, 40% to 50% seen once. The sample taken for sequencing was blood. The source of these receptors is an older woman in good health.

The chain combines TRBV28 with TRBJ2-5, with D unclear. The ends were cut back, 4 bases at V and 3 bases at J, with 6 bases in the middle. The CDR3 has 12 residues. Germline CDR1 MDHEN, CDR2 SYDVKM. The CDR3 here is CASSSTKETQYF. CDR3 nucleotides: TGTGCCAGCAGTTCCACTAAAGAGACCCAGTACTTC.

As regards this clonotype: One junction end does not reproduce the germline sequence, and a read error may be involved. CDR3 DNA sequence: TGTGCCAGCAACTTAGATCTCTGGGGCGGGACTAGCACAGATACGCAGTATTTT. Translation: CASNLDLWGGTSTDTQYF. The chain is built from TRBV11-2 and TRBJ2-3; D is perhaps TRBD2 (6 bases). The CDR3 loop spans 18 amino acids. From germline, CDR1 is SGHAT and CDR2 FQNNGV.

This sequence joins TRBV27 and TRBJ2-6; tentative D call: TRBD1 (6 bases). Trimming left V 5 bases short and J 3 bases short, with 8 bases between. Germline values: CDR1 MNHEY, CDR2 SMNVEV (reference sequence). This CDR3 is built from 14 residues. The CDR3 DNA reads as TGTGCCAGCAGTCCCAGGGGTGGGGCCAACGTCCTGACTTTC. Protein product: CASSPRGGANVLTF.

This clonotype was seen more than once but under ten times. The CDR3 loop reads CASSPVGADTQYF. The CDR3 DNA is TGTGCCAGCAGCCCCGTTGGAGCAGATACGCAGTATTTT. V is TRBV13 and J is TRBJ2-3, with no clear D. CDR1 is PRHDT and CDR2 is FYEKMQ in the germline V gene (reference sequence). The germline V and J ends were trimmed by 5 bases and 4 bases, with 10 bases remaining between them. This CDR3 is built from 13 residues.

There are a few counts of this clonotype. The rearrangement links TRBV11-2 to TRBJ2-5, with 10 bases lining up with TRBD2. The CDR3 loop spans 16 amino acids. CDR1 is SGHAT and CDR2 is FQNNGV in the germline V gene. After removal of 5 bases from V and 5 bases from J, the junction contained 11 bases not matched to a gene. For the CDR3, the DNA is TGTGCCAGCAGCCCCGGACTAGCGGACCGCCGGGAGACCCAGTACTTC. It encodes CASSPGLADRRETQYF. The variable domain in full, completed from reference TRBV11-2 and TRBJ2-5, reads EAGVAQSPRYKIIEKRQSVAFWCNPISGHATLYWYQQILGQGPKLLIQFQNNGVVDDSQLPKDRFSAERLKGVDSTLKIQPAKLEDSAVYLCASSPGLADRRETQYFGPGTRLLVL.

This clonotype was picked up one time. The rearrangement uses TRBV2 and TRBJ2-3; 9 bases are shared with TRBD1. This CDR3 contains 14 residues. J lost 3 bases, V lost 8 bases, and 6 bases had no gene match. The germline V gene encodes CDR1 SNHLY and CDR2 FYNNEI. CDR3 sequence (DNA): TGTGCCAGCGGCGACAGGGGGATGACAGATACGCAGTATTTT. Protein: CASGDRGMTDTQYF.

In this sample, this clonotype turned up once. A read error may be the cause here, since a much bigger clone is one base away. The chain carries TRBV7-2 and TRBJ2-7; no reliable D call. CDR3 length: 13 amino acids. V was trimmed by 5 bases and J by 7 bases, leaving 15 bases between them. Per germline, CDR1 SGHTA and CDR2 FQGNSA. The CDR3 DNA reads TGTGCCAGCAGCATTCTAGTTAAGGTTGAGCAGTACTTC. As protein: CASSILVKVEQYF.

V and J are TRBV27 and TRBJ2-1; D remains unclear. With 8 bases removed from V and 12 bases from J, the gap between germline ends came to 20 bases. This CDR3 spans 13 amino acids. Per the germline V gene, CDR1 is MNHEY and CDR2 is SMNVEV (reference sequence). The CDR3 loop is CASGPTLGRRQFF. In DNA, the CDR3 is TGTGCCAGCGGACCAACCTTGGGCCGGAGGCAGTTCTTC.

The chain carries TRBV12-3 or TRBV12-4 and TRBJ1-5; D not certain. V was cut by 7 bases and J by 0 bases, with 7 bases left in between. The CDR3 sequence is 13 residues long. CDR3 bases: TGTGCCAGCACCGAGTATAGCAATCAGCCCCAGCATTTT. Protein product: CASTEYSNQPQHF.

Comment on this clonotype: This may be a read error, as it is one base from a much larger clone. The chain carries TRBV3-1 and TRBJ2-7; D is perhaps TRBD2 (6 bases). Trimming cost V 1 base and J 10 bases, with 20 bases left between them. Germline V lookup: CDR1 LGHDT, CDR2 YNNKEL (reference sequence). CDR3 size: 15 residues. The CDR3 region is CASSQAASLRETQYV. The CDR3 nucleotides read TGTGCCAGCAGCCAAGCAGCGTCACTCCGGGAGACCCAGTACGTC.

The CDR3 coding sequence is TGTGCCACCAGTGATGGCGGGGCAGTCTCCTACAATGAGCAGTTCTTC. Residues: CATSDGGAVSYNEQFF. The V and J genes are TRBV24-1 and TRBJ2-1, with a possible D match to TRBD2 (6 bases). The V end was cut by 3 bases, the J end by 0 bases, with 11 bases between. In germline, CDR1 is KGHDR, CDR2 SFDVKD. The CDR3 covers 16 residues.

This clonotype was seen a handful of times. DNA of the CDR3: TGTGCCAGCAGCCTTAGGGACAGCACTAACTATGGCTACACCTTC. It codes for CASSLRDSTNYGYTF. The chain links TRBV7-9 to TRBJ1-2; 7 bases align to TRBD1. This CDR3 comprises 15 residues. Germline trimming cut 5 bases from V and 0 bases from J; bases unmatched to any gene: 6. Germline loops: CDR1 SEHNR, CDR2 FQNEAQ (reference sequence).

Only a few counts were recorded for this clonotype. V gene TRBV6-6 combines with J gene TRBJ2-7, with TRBD1 as a possible D gene (7 bases). The CDR3 sequence is 13 residues long. The V gene lost 9 bases and the J gene lost 6 bases, with 18 bases spanning the gap. The germline V gene has CDR1 MNHNY and CDR2 SVGAGI (reference sequence). In DNA form, the CDR3 reads TGTGCCAGTATGAACGGAGGGGGCGGCGAGCAGTACTTC. Translated, it gives CASMNGGGGEQYF.

The chain employs TRBV4-2 and TRBJ2-7; TRBD2 agrees at 8 bases. The germline V gene encodes CDR1 LGHNA and CDR2 YNFKEQ. The CDR3 runs to 16 residues. Losses at the gene ends were 0 bases for V and 2 bases for J; bases not matched to a gene: 6. CDR3 DNA: TGTGCCAGCAGCCAAGATGCTAGCGGGTCCACCTACGAGCAGTACTTC. This codes for CASSQDASGSTYEQYF.

V gene TRBV7-2 combines with J gene TRBJ2-7; no definite D call. The CDR3 length is 11 residues. Trimming pared 1 base from V and 7 bases from J, leaving 5 bases between. Germline-derived CDR1 and CDR2 are SGHTA and FQGNSA. The CDR3 sequence: CASSLVWEQYF. The CDR3, as DNA: TGTGCCAGCAGCTTAGTGTGGGAGCAGTACTTC.

This chain connects TRBV3-1 to TRBJ2-5; D possibly corresponds to TRBD2 (6 bases). CDR1 is LGHDT, CDR2 YNNKEL, per germline (reference sequence). The germline V and J ends were trimmed by 6 bases and 7 bases, with 18 bases remaining between them. This CDR3 region has 14 residues. The chain's CDR3 is CASSEWGDQGTQYF. The CDR3 region has the DNA TGTGCCAGCAGTGAATGGGGGGATCAGGGGACCCAGTACTTC.

This clonotype has only a few counts. The chain links TRBV20-1 to TRBJ2-7; 8 bases are a match to TRBD1. J lost 5 bases, V lost 6 bases, and 12 bases had no gene match. CDR1 and CDR2 (germline): DFQATT, SNEGSKA (reference sequence). The CDR3 loop spans 14 amino acids. CDR3 bases: TGCAGTGCCAAGGACAGGGATCGACGGGACGAGCAGTACTTC. Translated: CSAKDRDRRDEQYF.

The chain is built from TRBV28 and TRBJ2-1, with 9 nucleotides matching TRBD2. The CDR3 length is 16 residues. CDR1 MDHEN and CDR2 SYDVKM come from the germline V gene. V trimming: 3 bases; J trimming: 1 base; junction bases outside the gene matches: 4. The CDR3 DNA reads TGTGCCAGCAGTTTGACAGCGGGAGGTTCCTACAATGAGCAGTTCTTC. Its protein product is CASSLTAGGSYNEQFF.

V gene TRBV7-3 combines with J gene TRBJ1-4, with D uncertain. V was clipped by 6 bases and J by 8 bases, with 7 bases between them. Germline V gives CDR1 SGHTA, CDR2 FQGTGA. The CDR3 has 11 residues. The CDR3 region is CASRTEEKLFF. DNA of the CDR3: TGTGCCAGCAGGACTGAGGAAAAACTGTTTTTT.

This clonotype was detected only a few times. The chain employs TRBV11-2 and TRBJ1-2; 8 bases align to TRBD1. After removal of 4 bases from V and 4 bases from J, the junction contained 8 bases not matched to a gene. The germline V gene has CDR1 SGHAT and CDR2 FQNNGV. The CDR3 runs 15 residues. CDR3 bases: TGTGCCAGCAGCTCTTTTTTTGACAGGGGCTATGGCTACACCTTC. Amino acids: CASSSFFDRGYGYTF.

As concerns this clonotype: A read error is possible here, since a much larger clone lies one base away. The CDR3 nucleotides read TGTGCCAGCAGTGCCCTGCGAGAGAACCCCTACAAGCAGTACTTC. This encodes CASSALRENPYKQYF. This chain links TRBV27 with TRBJ2-7, with no clear D. Germline CDR1 is MNHEY and CDR2 is SMNVEV (reference sequence). The CDR3 totals 15 residues.

The chain has TRBV6-2 or TRBV6-3 and TRBJ2-7; no reliable D call. The CDR3 has 11 residues. Trimming pared 7 bases from V and 2 bases from J, leaving 6 bases between. CDR1 is MNHEY, CDR2 SVGEGT, per germline. This CDR3 is CASKDPYEQYF. As DNA, the CDR3 is TGTGCCAGCAAGGATCCCTACGAGCAGTACTTC.

The rearrangement joins TRBV9 to TRBJ2-5; a weak D match, TRBD2 (6 bases). The CDR3 extends over 16 amino acids. V was cut by 3 bases and J by 5 bases, with 20 bases left in between. From germline, CDR1 is SGDLS and CDR2 YYNGEE. CDR3 protein: CASSGKDGSFGETQYF. CDR3 sequence (DNA): TGTGCCAGCAGCGGGAAGGACGGGAGTTTTGGCGAGACCCAGTACTTC.